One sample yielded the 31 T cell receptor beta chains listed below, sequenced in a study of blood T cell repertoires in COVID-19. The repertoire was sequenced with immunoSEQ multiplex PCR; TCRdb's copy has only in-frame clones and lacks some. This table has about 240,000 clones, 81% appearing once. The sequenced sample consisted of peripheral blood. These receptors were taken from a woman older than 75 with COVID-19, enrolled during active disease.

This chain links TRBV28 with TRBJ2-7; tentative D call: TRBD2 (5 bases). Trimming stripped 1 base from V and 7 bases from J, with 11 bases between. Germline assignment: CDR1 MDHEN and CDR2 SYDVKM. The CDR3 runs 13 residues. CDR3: CASSLYGRWEQYF. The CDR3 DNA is TGTGCCAGCAGTTTATATGGGAGATGGGAGCAGTACTTC.

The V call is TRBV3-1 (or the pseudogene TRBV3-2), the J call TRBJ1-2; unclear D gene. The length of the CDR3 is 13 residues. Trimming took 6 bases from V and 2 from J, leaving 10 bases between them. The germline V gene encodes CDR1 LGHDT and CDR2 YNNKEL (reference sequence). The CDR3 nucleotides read TGTGCCAGCAGATCCTCAGAAAACTATGGCTACACCTTC. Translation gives CASRSSENYGYTF.

This chain's CDR3 is CASSQPPGQGNTEAFF. Here the CDR3 DNA reads TGTGCCAGCAGTCAACCTCCGGGACAGGGGAACACTGAAGCTTTCTTT. The rearrangement joins TRBV27 to TRBJ1-1; TRBD1 agrees at 9 bases. This CDR3 has 16 amino acids. In germline, CDR1 is MNHEY, CDR2 SMNVEV (reference sequence). The J segment lost 1 base and the V segment lost 5 bases, leaving 8 bases of the junction unmatched.

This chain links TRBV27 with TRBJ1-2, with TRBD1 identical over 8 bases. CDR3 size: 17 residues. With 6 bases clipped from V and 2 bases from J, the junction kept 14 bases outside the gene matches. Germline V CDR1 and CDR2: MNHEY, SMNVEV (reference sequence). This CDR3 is CASRSLTGVRSNYGYTF. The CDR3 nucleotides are TGTGCCAGCAGGTCCTTGACAGGGGTCAGGTCGAACTATGGCTACACCTTC.

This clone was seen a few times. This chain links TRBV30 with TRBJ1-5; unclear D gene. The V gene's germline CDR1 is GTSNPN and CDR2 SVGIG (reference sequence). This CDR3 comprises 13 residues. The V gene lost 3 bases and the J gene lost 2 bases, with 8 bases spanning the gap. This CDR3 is CAWSKRGNQPQHF. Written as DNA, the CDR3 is TGTGCCTGGAGCAAGAGGGGCAATCAGCCCCAGCATTTT.

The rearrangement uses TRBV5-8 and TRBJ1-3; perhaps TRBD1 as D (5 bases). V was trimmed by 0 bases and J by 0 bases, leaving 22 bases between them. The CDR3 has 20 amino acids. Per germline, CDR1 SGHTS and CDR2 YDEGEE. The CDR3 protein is CASSLARKGLLLLSGNTIYF. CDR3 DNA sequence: TGTGCCAGCAGCTTGGCGAGAAAGGGGTTATTGCTCCTCTCTGGAAACACCATATATTTT.

Written as DNA, the CDR3 is TGTGCCAGCAGCTTAAGACCAGACAGGAGCGGAGGTCAGCCCCAGCATTTT. Amino acid sequence: CASSLRPDRSGGQPQHF. The V and J genes are TRBV7-8 and TRBJ1-5; possible D gene TRBD1, 6 bases. V was cut by 2 bases and J by 6 bases, with 20 bases left in between. The germline V gene encodes CDR1 SGHVS and CDR2 FQNEAQ. The CDR3 has 17 amino acids.

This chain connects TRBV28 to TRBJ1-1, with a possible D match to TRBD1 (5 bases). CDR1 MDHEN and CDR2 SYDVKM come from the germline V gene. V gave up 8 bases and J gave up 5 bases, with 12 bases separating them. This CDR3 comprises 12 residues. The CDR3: CASSLRVTEAFF. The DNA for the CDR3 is TGTGCCAGCTCCCTCAGGGTTACTGAAGCTTTCTTT.

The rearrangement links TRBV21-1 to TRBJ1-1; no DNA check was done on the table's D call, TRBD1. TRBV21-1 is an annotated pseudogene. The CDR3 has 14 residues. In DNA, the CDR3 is TGTGCCAGCAGCAGTGACAGGGTGAACACTGAAGCTTTCTTT. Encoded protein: CASSSDRVNTEAFF.

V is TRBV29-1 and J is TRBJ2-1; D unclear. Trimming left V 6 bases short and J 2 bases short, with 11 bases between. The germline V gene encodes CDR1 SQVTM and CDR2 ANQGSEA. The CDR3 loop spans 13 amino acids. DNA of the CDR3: TGCAGCGTGCGGTCCGATACCTACAATGAGCAGTTCTTC. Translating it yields CSVRSDTYNEQFF.

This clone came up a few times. CDR3 bases: TGTGCCAGCAGTTTATCAGGGGCCCTCAATCAGCCCCAGCATTTT. This encodes CASSLSGALNQPQHF. The chain combines TRBV28 with TRBJ1-5; maybe TRBD1 (6 bases). V was shortened by 1 base and J by 3 bases, with 10 bases between the two germline ends. Germline loops: CDR1 MDHEN, CDR2 SYDVKM. The CDR3 contains 15 residues.

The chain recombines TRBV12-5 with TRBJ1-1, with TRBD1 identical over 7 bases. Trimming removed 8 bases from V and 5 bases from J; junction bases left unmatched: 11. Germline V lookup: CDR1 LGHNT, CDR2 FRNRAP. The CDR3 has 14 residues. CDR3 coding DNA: TGTGCTAGTCGACAGGGTTCTAGAGGGACTGAAGCTTTCTTT. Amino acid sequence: CASRQGSRGTEAFF.

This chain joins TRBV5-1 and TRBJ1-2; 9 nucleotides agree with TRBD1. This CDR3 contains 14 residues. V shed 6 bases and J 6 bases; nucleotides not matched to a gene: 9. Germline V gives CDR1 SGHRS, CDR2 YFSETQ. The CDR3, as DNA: TGCGCCAGCACTTTCATAGGACAGGGGAATGGCTACACCTTC. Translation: CASTFIGQGNGYTF.

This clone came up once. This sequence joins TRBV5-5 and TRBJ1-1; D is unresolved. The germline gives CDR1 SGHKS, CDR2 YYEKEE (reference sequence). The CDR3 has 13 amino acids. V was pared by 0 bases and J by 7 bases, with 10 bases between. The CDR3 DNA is TGTGCCAGCAGCTTGGGGAGTGTCCGTGAAGCTTTCTTT. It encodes CASSLGSVREAFF. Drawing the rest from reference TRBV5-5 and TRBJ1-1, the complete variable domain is DAGVTQSPTHLIKTRGQQVTLRCSPISGHKSVSWYQQVLGQGPQFIFQYYEKEERGRGNFPDRFSARQFPNYSSELNVNALLLGDSALYLCASSLGSVREAFFGQGTRLTVV.

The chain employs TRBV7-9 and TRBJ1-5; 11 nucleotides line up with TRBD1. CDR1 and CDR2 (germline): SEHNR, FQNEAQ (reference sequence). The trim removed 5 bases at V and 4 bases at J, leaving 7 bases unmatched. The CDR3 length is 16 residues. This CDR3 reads CASSHSGQGVNQPQHF. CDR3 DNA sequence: TGTGCCAGCAGCCATTCGGGACAGGGGGTGAATCAGCCCCAGCATTTT.

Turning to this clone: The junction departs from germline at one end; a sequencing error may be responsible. This CDR3 is CGTGSSYNEQFF. The CDR3 DNA follows: TGCGGGACAGGCAGTTCCTACAATGAGCAGTTCTTC. The chain recombines TRBV28 with TRBJ2-1, with TRBD1 identical over 8 bases. Germline-derived CDR1 and CDR2 are MDHEN and SYDVKM. The CDR3 extends over 12 amino acids. Drawing the rest from reference TRBV28 and TRBJ2-1, the complete variable domain is DVKVTQSSRYLVKRTGEKVFLECVQDMDHENMFWYRQDPGLGLRLIYFSYDVKMKEKGDIPEGYSVSREKKERFSLILESASTNQTSMYLCGTGSSYNEQFFGPGTRLTVL.

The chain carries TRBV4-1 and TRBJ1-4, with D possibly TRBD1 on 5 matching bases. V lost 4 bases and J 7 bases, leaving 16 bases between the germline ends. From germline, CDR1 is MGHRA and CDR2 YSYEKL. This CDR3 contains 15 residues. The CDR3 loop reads CASSRTGVGGEKLFF. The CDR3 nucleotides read TGCGCCAGCAGCCGTACGGGGGTGGGTGGTGAAAAACTGTTTTTT.

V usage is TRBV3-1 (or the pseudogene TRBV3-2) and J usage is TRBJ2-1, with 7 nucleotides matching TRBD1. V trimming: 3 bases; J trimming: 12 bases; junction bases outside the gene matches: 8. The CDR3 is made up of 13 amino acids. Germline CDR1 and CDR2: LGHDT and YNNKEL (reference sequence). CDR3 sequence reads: CASSQTGSSAQFF. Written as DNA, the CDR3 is TGTGCCAGCAGCCAGACAGGGAGTTCGGCGCAGTTCTTC.

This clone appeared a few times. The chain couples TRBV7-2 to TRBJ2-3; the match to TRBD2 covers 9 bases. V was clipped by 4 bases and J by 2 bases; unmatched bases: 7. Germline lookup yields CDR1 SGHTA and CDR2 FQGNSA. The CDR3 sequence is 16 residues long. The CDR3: CASSSSGTSHTDTQYF. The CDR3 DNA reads TGTGCCAGCAGCTCCTCCGGGACTAGCCACACAGATACGCAGTATTTT.

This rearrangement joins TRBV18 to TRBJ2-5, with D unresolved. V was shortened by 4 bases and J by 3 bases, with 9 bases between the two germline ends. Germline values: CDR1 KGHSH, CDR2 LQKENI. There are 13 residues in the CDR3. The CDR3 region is CASSLSLEETQYF. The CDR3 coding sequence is TGTGCCAGCTCACTCTCACTGGAAGAGACCCAGTACTTC.

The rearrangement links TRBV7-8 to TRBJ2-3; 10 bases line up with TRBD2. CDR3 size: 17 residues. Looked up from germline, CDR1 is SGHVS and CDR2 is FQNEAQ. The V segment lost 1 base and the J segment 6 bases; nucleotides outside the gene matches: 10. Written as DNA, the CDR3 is TGTGCCAGCAGCTTAGGGCGGCTAGCGGGAGTCCCCGATACGCAGTATTTT. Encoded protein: CASSLGRLAGVPDTQYF.

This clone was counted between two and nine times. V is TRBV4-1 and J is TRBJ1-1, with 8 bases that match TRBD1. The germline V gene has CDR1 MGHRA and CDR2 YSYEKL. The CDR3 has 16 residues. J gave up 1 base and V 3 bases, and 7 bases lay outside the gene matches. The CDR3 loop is CASSQSPGTGNTEAFF. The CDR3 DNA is TGCGCCAGCAGCCAGAGTCCCGGGACAGGGAACACTGAAGCTTTCTTT.

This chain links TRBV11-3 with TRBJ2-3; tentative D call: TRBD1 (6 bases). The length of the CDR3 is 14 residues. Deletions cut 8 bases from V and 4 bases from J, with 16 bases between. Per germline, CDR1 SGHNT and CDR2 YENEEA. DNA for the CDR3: TGTGCCAGCTCGAGGGGGAGTACATCAGATACGCAGTATTTT. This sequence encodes CASSRGSTSDTQYF.

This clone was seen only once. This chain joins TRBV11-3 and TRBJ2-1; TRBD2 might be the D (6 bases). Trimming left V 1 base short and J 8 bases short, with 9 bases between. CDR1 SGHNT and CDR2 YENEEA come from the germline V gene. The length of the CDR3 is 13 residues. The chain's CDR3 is CASSLVEGHEQFF. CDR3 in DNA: TGTGCCAGCAGCTTAGTGGAGGGGCATGAGCAGTTCTTC.

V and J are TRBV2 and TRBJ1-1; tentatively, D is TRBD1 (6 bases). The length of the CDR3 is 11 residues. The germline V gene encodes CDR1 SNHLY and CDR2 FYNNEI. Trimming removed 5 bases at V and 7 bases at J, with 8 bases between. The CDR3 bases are TGTGCCAGCAGTCGGACAGATGAAGCTTTCTTT. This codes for CASSRTDEAFF.

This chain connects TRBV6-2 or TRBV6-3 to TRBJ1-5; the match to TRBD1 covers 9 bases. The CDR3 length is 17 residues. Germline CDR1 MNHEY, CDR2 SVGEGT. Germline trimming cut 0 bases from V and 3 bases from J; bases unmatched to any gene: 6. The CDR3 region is CASSYSRGQGDNQPQHF. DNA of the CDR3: TGTGCCAGCAGTTACTCAAGGGGACAGGGCGACAATCAGCCCCAGCATTTT.

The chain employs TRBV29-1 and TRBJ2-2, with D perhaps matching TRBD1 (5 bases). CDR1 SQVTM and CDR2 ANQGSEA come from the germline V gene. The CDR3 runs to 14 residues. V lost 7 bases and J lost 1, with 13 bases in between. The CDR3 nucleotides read TGCAGCGGGCAGGGATCCCTGAACACCGGGGAGCTGTTTTTT. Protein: CSGQGSLNTGELFF.

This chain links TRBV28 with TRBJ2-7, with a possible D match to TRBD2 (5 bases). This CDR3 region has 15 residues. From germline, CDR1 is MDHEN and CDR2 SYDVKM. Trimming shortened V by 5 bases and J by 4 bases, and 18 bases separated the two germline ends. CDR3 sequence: CASSLRAAGGYEQYF. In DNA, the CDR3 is TGTGCCAGCAGTCTACGGGCCGCCGGAGGATACGAGCAGTACTTC.

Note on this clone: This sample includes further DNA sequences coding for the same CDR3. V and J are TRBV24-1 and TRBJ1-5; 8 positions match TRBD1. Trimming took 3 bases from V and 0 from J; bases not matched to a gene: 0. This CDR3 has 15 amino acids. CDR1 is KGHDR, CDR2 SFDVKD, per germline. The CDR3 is CATSDQGASNQPQHF. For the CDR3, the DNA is TGTGCCACCAGTGATCAGGGGGCTAGCAATCAGCCCCAGCATTTT.

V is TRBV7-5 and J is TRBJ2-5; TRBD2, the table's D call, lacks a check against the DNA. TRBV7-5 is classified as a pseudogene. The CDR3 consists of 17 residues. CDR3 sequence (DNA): TGTGCCAGAAGCTTCACGGGGGGGAGGAGGGGCCAAGAGACCCAGTACTTC. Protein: CARSFTGGRRGQETQYF.

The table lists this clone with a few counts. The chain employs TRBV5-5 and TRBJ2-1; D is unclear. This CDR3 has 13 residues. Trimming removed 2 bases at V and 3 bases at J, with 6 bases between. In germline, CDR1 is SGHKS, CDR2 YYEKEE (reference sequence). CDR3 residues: CASSFTDYNEQFF. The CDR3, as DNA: TGTGCCAGCAGCTTCACTGACTACAATGAGCAGTTCTTC.